This note documents a single TCR beta chain sequence. This sample is drawn from a study of human T cells and chemical hapten exposure. In the library, unique molecular identifiers were attached to individual cDNA molecules. From the RACE reads, TCRdb called clonotypes with MiXCR, one entry per CDR3 protein. Among tens of thousands of distinct CDR3 sequences, more than 9.5% were seen once, and the ten largest hold 1.4%. This sample's time point: patch test 3, about 24 weeks after DPC sensitization. Stated treatment: therapeutic diphenylcyclopropenone sensitization with weekly scalp DPC. The ends were cut back, 2 bases at V and 8 bases at J, with 13 bases in the middle. The CDR3 contains 15 residues. Germline assignment: CDR1 MNHNY and CDR2 SVGAGI (reference sequence).

The chain employs TRBV6-6 and TRBJ1-6; D remains ambiguous. This receptor was identified in a woman aged 50 to 60 with alopecia areata. Some clones in this sample may be carry-over from other donors' samples. Material: whole blood, obtained in connection with sensitization to the hapten diphenylcyclopropenone (DPC). The DNA of the CDR3 is TGTGCCAGCAGTTACGACATGCGATCTTATTCACCCCTCCACTTT. It is translated as CASSYDMRSYSPLHF.